Below, one TCR beta chain is given with its context. Its antigen is unknown. Per-nucleotide qualities are absent, and no much larger clonotype sits a single base away. TCR cDNA was synthesized by 5'RACE template switching, through which a universal primer site and unique molecular identifiers were introduced. Priming of cDNA synthesis was performed from both the TCR alpha and TCR beta constant segments. Two PCR steps were used to amplify libraries, with sample barcodes and sequencing adapters being added in the second step. Sequencing of libraries was done on Illumina HiSeq 2500 (2x100 bp) or NovaSeq (2x150 bp). Per the source publication's procedure: Demultiplexing of reads and collapsing into UMI consensus sequences were performed with MIGEC, and V(D)J alignment was carried out with MiXCR. Clonotypes responding to the vaccine were identified with edgeR on replicate PBMC samples, with the criteria of FDR below 0.01 and a log2 fold change above 5 up to day 15. CD4 or CD8 identity was assigned to each bulk clonotype according to whether the clonotype was present at higher abundance in the sequenced CD4 repertoire or the sequenced CD8 repertoire. TCRdb trimmed public reads at Q25 via fastp, called clones via MiXCR and kept in-frame beta chains. Under each unique CDR3 protein, matching rows form one entry showing the most common genes and DNA. TCRdb assigned the V and J calls; the authors' analysis was not used. The sample records around 360,000 distinct CDR3 sequences, 11% of which are singletons. In total, the top ten clones hold more than 15% of the sample.

This sample is part of a study of T cells after yellow fever vaccination (dated by TCRdb to the late 2010s). The study in broad terms: The SMART-Seq v4 Ultra Low Input RNA kit was used to prepare libraries from fractions with low cell numbers. The cohort comprised two healthy male donors, one aged 18 to 30 and one aged 30 to 40 years. Blood was drawn at multiple timepoints before and after primary and secondary immunization, with bulk PBMC replicates and cell subsets isolated. Bulk TCR alpha and beta repertoires were sequenced longitudinally to track T-cell clones before and after primary and booster YFV17D yellow fever vaccination. Points the paper makes about the study in general: A small fraction of clonotypes appeared in both the CD4 and CD8 compartments, likely as a result of convergent recombination. Compared with the primary T-cell response, the secondary T-cell response was weaker but faster, peaking on day 5 rather than day 15. Computational filtering was needed because FACS-sorted repertoires could contain abundant contaminating clonotypes from the bulk population. Most clones expanded after primary vaccination were re-detected after the booster (about 95% of CD4 and around 86% of CD8), suggesting broad memory maintenance. Because the study included only a couple of donors, the extent to which the findings can be generalized is limited.

Interpreted using the paper, the treatment or condition label stands for: live attenuated yellow fever vaccine strain. At each blood-draw timepoint, two biological replicates of bulk PBMCs were collected. PBMCs were isolated from peripheral blood using a standard Ficoll-Paque protocol. TriZol was used to extract RNA from bulk PBMCs, CD4 and CD8 fractions, and dextramer-positive and dextramer-negative fractions. This clonotype was obtained from a man aged 18 to 29 who received the YFV17D yellow fever vaccine. Sequenced here: PBMCs, sampled on the day of the first yellow fever vaccination.

The CDR3 protein: CASSQSGPSGGVDTQYF. In nucleotide form, the sequence is TGCGCCAGCAGTCAATCAGGCCCTAGCGGGGGGGTGGATACGCAGTATTTT. This receptor chain uses TRBV23-1 and TRBJ2-3; 12 central bases correspond to TRBD2. TRBV23-1 is treated as an ORF (open reading frame) with a function not yet certain. V has 0 bases trimmed and J has 6 bases trimmed; junction bases matching no gene number 7. Its CDR3 holds 17 amino acids, cysteine through phenylalanine. Of all the DNA, just the CDR3 is kept, 51 bases in frame from base 1.